This TCR beta chain was recovered during a study of untreated major depressive disorder. A few counts support this clone. Its cognate antigen is unknown. The data were produced by immunoSEQ multiplex PCR, yet TCRdb's version contains in-frame clones alone and is incomplete. Here the sample spans almost 20,000 clones, approximately 87% being singletons. The study, taken as a whole, reports: Compared with controls, depressed patients showed more TRBV05-01 (Vbeta 5.1) usage in CD4+ T cells. TRBV25-01 and TRBV02-01 usage differences were not statistically significant. Private clones made up every subject's top five TRBV05-01 clones.

From thawed PBMCs, CD4+ T cells were purified by negative selection. The CDR3 has 15 residues. V shed 4 bases, J shed 8 bases, and the junction held 8 bases outside the gene matches. Germline V gene data show CDR1 as SGHRS and CDR2 as YFSETQ. The source is a woman aged 25 to 39 in good health. Sequences were obtained from CD4+ T cells from PBMCs. This chain connects TRBV5-1 to TRBJ1-6; 8 nucleotides match TRBD1. CDR3 protein: CASSRKTGADSPLHF. The CDR3 region has the DNA TGCGCCAGCAGCCGGAAGACAGGGGCGGATTCACCCCTCCACTTT.